A single sample is the source of the 27 T cell receptor beta chains below, sequenced in a study of T-cell reconstitution after alpha-beta-depleted transplantation in children. Preparing the TCRbeta library involved the use of unique molecular identifiers. TCRdb passed the PCR reads through MiXCR, listing each CDR3 protein once. The sample lists tens of thousands of distinct CDR3 sequences, about 7% occurring once. Sequenced here: PBMCs from the stem cell graft donor, sampled from the stem cell graft. All receptors come from a human donor who donated a stem cell graft to a child with acute lymphoblastic leukemia.

This clonotype has only a few counts. The rearrangement joins TRBV12-5 to TRBJ2-7, with D possibly matching TRBD1 (5 bases). From germline, CDR1 is LGHNT and CDR2 FRNRAP. CDR3 length: 13 residues. Trimming removed 3 bases from V and 1 base from J, with 7 bases in between. The CDR3 loop is CASGLGESYEQYF. In DNA form, the CDR3 reads TGTGCTAGTGGTTTAGGGGAATCCTACGAGCAGTACTTC.

This clonotype was recorded at least ten times. The genes are TRBV12-3 or TRBV12-4 and TRBJ2-1; 8 bases are a match to TRBD1. The CDR3 has 13 amino acids. The junction had 1 base not matched to a gene; V was cut back by 2 bases and J by 7 bases. In DNA form, the CDR3 reads TGTGCCAGCAGTTTAACAGGGGGAAATGAGCAGTTCTTC. Its protein is CASSLTGGNEQFF.

The table lists this clonotype with many counts. The genes are TRBV25-1 and TRBJ1-4; D not resolved. Looked up from germline, CDR1 is MGHDK and CDR2 is SYGVNS. Deletions cut 2 bases from V and 11 bases from J, with 12 bases between. This CDR3 has 13 amino acids. DNA of the CDR3: TGTGCCAGCAGTGAAGGGTCAGTCGATAAACTGTTTTTT. This codes for CASSEGSVDKLFF.

In this sample, this clonotype turned up many times. V and J are TRBV15 and TRBJ2-2; D possibly corresponds to TRBD2 (6 bases). Trimming took off 8 bases at V and 6 bases at J, with 13 bases between the two ends. In germline, CDR1 is LNHNV, CDR2 YYDKDF (reference sequence). The CDR3 contains 13 residues. CDR3 sequence: CATRGSISGELFF. The CDR3 DNA follows: TGTGCCACCCGGGGGAGTATCTCCGGGGAGCTGTTTTTT.

This clonotype has at least ten counts. The rearrangement uses TRBV10-3 and TRBJ2-1; the D gene is possibly TRBD2 (7 bases). CDR1 is ENHRY, CDR2 SYGVKD, per germline. Trimming cost V 10 bases and J 0 bases, with 19 bases left between them. There are 16 residues in the CDR3. This CDR3 reads CATLVGGGNSYNEQFF. The CDR3 nucleotides are TGTGCCACCCTGGTAGGGGGGGGCAACTCCTACAATGAGCAGTTCTTC.

This clonotype was recorded many times. J is TRBJ2-7 and V is TRBV7-2, with 9 nucleotides matching TRBD2. The V gene's germline CDR1 is SGHTA and CDR2 FQGNSA. The CDR3 covers 13 residues. V lost 1 base, J lost 6 bases, and 1 base stayed unmatched. The CDR3 spells CASSLGLAAEQYF. CDR3 in DNA: TGTGCCAGCAGCTTAGGACTAGCGGCCGAGCAGTACTTC.

This clonotype was picked up a small number of times. The gene calls are TRBV6-4 and TRBJ2-3, with no clear D. The CDR3 contains 14 residues. V dropped 3 bases and J dropped 1 base, with 8 bases sitting between them. Germline loops: CDR1 MRHNA, CDR2 SNTAGT. The CDR3 DNA follows: TGTGCCAGCAGTGAGGAAGGTGGCACAGATACGCAGTATTTT. Its protein product is CASSEEGGTDTQYF.

This clonotype has at least ten counts. V gene TRBV29-1 combines with J gene TRBJ1-5, with TRBD1 as a possible D gene (6 bases). V lost 3 bases, J lost 0 bases, and 9 bases lay in between. The CDR3 is made up of 14 amino acids. CDR1 SQVTM and CDR2 ANQGSEA come from the germline V gene. CDR3 bases: TGCAGCGTTGAGACAGGTAATAGCAATCAGCCCCAGCATTTT. Protein sequence: CSVETGNSNQPQHF.

This clonotype was seen at least ten times. The rearrangement links TRBV20-1 to TRBJ2-7, with a weak D call TRBD1 (6 bases). The ends were cut back, 6 bases at V and 4 bases at J, with 19 bases in the middle. The CDR3 is 14 amino acids. CDR1 and CDR2 (germline): DFQATT, SNEGSKA (reference sequence). The CDR3 sequence: CSAPRGTVAYEQYF. DNA of the CDR3: TGCAGTGCCCCAAGGGGGACGGTAGCGTACGAGCAGTACTTC.

This clonotype came up many times. The chain uses TRBV13 and TRBJ1-2; D is ambiguous. This CDR3 is 13 amino acids long. From germline, CDR1 is PRHDT and CDR2 FYEKMQ (reference sequence). Trimming left V 4 bases short and J 4 bases short, with 10 bases between. The CDR3 loop is CASSSGESYGYTF. CDR3 nucleotides: TGTGCCAGCAGCTCCGGGGAAAGCTATGGCTACACCTTC.

This clonotype has at least ten counts. The chain couples TRBV29-1 to TRBJ1-1, with D hard to call. Germline assignment: CDR1 SQVTM and CDR2 ANQGSEA. Trimming took 6 bases from V and 5 from J, leaving 7 bases between them. CDR3 size: 10 residues. The CDR3 spells CSVRDTEAFF. CDR3 DNA: TGCAGCGTCCGAGATACTGAAGCTTTCTTT.

This clonotype was found many times. The V call is TRBV3-1, the J call TRBJ2-2, with D hard to call. CDR1 and CDR2 (germline): LGHDT, YNNKEL (reference sequence). The ends were cut back, 0 bases at V and 4 bases at J, with 18 bases in the middle. The CDR3 totals 18 residues. CDR3 sequence (DNA): TGTGCCAGCAGCCAAGAAGAGGTCACTTTAAGGTCCACCGGGGAGCTGTTTTTT. This sequence encodes CASSQEEVTLRSTGELFF. Variable domain in full (rest from reference TRBV3-1 and TRBJ2-2): DTAVSQTPKYLVTQMGNDKSIKCEQNLGHDTMYWYKQDSKKFLKIMFSYNNKELIINETVPNRFSPKSPDKAHLNLHINSLELGDSAVYFCASSQEEVTLRSTGELFFGEGSRLTVL.

The chain uses TRBV5-1 and TRBJ1-6, with D perhaps TRBD1 (6 bases). Between the trimmed V and J ends, which lost 1 base and 7 bases, there was a span of 9 bases. Germline V gives CDR1 SGHRS, CDR2 YFSETQ. The CDR3 has 14 residues. The CDR3 here is CASSLTGSNSPLHF. The DNA of the CDR3 is TGCGCCAGCAGCTTGACAGGGAGCAATTCACCCCTCCACTTT.

The sample holds a few counts of this clonotype. The chain has TRBV12-3 or TRBV12-4 and TRBJ1-5, with D hard to call. Trimming stripped 3 bases from V and 7 bases from J, with 13 bases between. The CDR3 has 14 residues. As DNA, the CDR3 is TGTGCCAGCAGTTTGAGGGATACGGGGCAGCCCCAGCATTTT. Translated, it gives CASSLRDTGQPQHF.

The sample holds a few counts of this clonotype. The V call is TRBV13, the J call TRBJ2-2, with D tentatively TRBD1 (5 bases). V gave up 5 bases and J gave up 4 bases, with 8 bases separating them. CDR3 length equals 13 residues. Per germline, CDR1 PRHDT and CDR2 FYEKMQ (reference sequence). CDR3 coding DNA: TGTGCCAGCAGCCCAGGGTCCACCGGGGAGCTGTTTTTT. Its protein is CASSPGSTGELFF.

This clonotype was observed at least ten times. J is TRBJ2-5 and V is TRBV5-1; possible D gene TRBD2, 5 bases. This CDR3 contains 14 residues. CDR1 is SGHRS and CDR2 is YFSETQ in the germline V gene. V dropped 5 bases and J dropped 3 bases, with 14 bases sitting between them. As DNA, the CDR3 is TGCGCCAGCAGTGCGGGCCCTGGTAAAGAGACCCAGTACTTC. This codes for CASSAGPGKETQYF.

The table lists this clonotype with a few counts. The CDR3, as DNA: TGCGCCAGCAGCTTGGCAACCCAGGGCGGGGAGAGGTACTTC. The encoded protein is CASSLATQGGERYF. This chain uses TRBV5-1 with TRBJ2-4; D is possibly TRBD2 (6 bases). This CDR3 spans 14 amino acids. V lost 0 bases and J 15 bases, leaving 19 bases between the germline ends. Germline values: CDR1 SGHRS, CDR2 YFSETQ. Full variable domain (outside the CDR3, taken from reference TRBV5-1 and TRBJ2-4): KAGVTQTPRYLIKTRGQQVTLSCSPISGHRSVSWYQQTPGQGLQFLFEYFSETQRNKGNFPGRFSGRQFSNSRSEMNVSTLELGDSALYLCASSLATQGGERYFGAGTRLSVL.

The V gene is TRBV14, the J gene TRBJ1-1; no clear D. Per the germline V gene, CDR1 is SGHDN and CDR2 is FVKESK. V was shortened by 0 bases and J by 0 bases, with 8 bases between the two germline ends. The CDR3 loop spans 15 amino acids. For the CDR3, the DNA is TGTGCCAGCAGCCAAGATAGACGGATGAACACTGAAGCTTTCTTT. This gives the protein CASSQDRRMNTEAFF.

This clonotype came up many times. The chain employs TRBV6-4 and TRBJ2-2, with 11 positions matching TRBD2. The V gene's germline CDR1 is MRHNA and CDR2 SNTAGT. With 0 bases clipped from V and 0 bases from J, the junction kept 0 bases outside the gene matches. The CDR3 extends over 17 amino acids. CDR3 sequence (DNA): TGTGCCAGCAGTGACTCTAGCGGGGGGGCGAACACCGGGGAGCTGTTTTTT. It codes for CASSDSSGGANTGELFF.

Ten or more counts support this clonotype. The V call is TRBV5-1, the J call TRBJ2-1; 9 bases are a match to TRBD1. The CDR3 covers 14 residues. CDR1 and CDR2 (germline): SGHRS, YFSETQ. The trim removed 3 bases at V and 10 bases at J, leaving 8 bases unmatched. DNA for the CDR3: TGCGCCAGCAGCTCCCCGGGACAGGGAAACGAGCAGTTCTTC. Its translation is CASSSPGQGNEQFF.

This clonotype occurred many times. V and J are TRBV19 and TRBJ1-6; D gene unclear. Germline lookup yields CDR1 LNHDA and CDR2 SQIVND (reference sequence). The CDR3 runs to 14 residues. V lost 3 bases and J lost 5, with 8 bases in between. DNA of the CDR3: TGTGCCAGTAGTATCAACATCGATAATTCACCCCTCCACTTT. It is translated as CASSINIDNSPLHF.

This clonotype was counted many times. The V gene is TRBV29-1, the J gene TRBJ1-5; 12 bases are shared with TRBD1. The CDR3 has 13 residues. Germline V gives CDR1 SQVTM, CDR2 ANQGSEA. Unmatched junction bases numbered 3, after V lost 6 bases and J lost 6 bases. The CDR3 DNA reads as TGCAGCGTGGGACAGGGGGCCAGTCAGCCCCAGCATTTT. Translating it yields CSVGQGASQPQHF. The variable domain in full, completed from reference TRBV29-1 and TRBJ1-5, reads SAVISQKPSRDICQRGTSLTIQCQVDSQVTMMFWYRQQPGQSLTLIATANQGSEATYESGFVIDKFPISRPNLTFSTLTVSNMSPEDSSIYLCSVGQGASQPQHFGDGTRLSIL.

This clonotype was seen many times. The CDR3 region has the DNA TGTGCCAGCAGCGTACTAGCGTTGGAGACCCAGTACTTC. Its protein product is CASSVLALETQYF. The chain employs TRBV7-2 and TRBJ2-5; 7 bases align to TRBD2. The CDR3 has 13 amino acids. The germline V gene encodes CDR1 SGHTA and CDR2 FQGNSA. V shed 5 bases and J 5 bases; nucleotides not matched to a gene: 5. The whole variable domain, filled in from reference TRBV7-2 and TRBJ2-5, reads GAGVSQSPSNKVTEKGKDVELRCDPISGHTALYWYRQSLGQGLEFLIYFQGNSAPDKSGLPSDRFSAERTGGSVSTLTIQRTQQEDSAVYLCASSVLALETQYFGPGTRLLVL.

This clonotype was observed a few times. This chain uses TRBV10-3 with TRBJ2-7; D may correspond to TRBD1 or TRBD2 (5 bases each). The V end was cut by 8 bases, the J end by 7 bases, with 21 bases between. Germline V gene data show CDR1 as ENHRY and CDR2 as SYGVKD. The CDR3 extends over 14 amino acids. In DNA form, the CDR3 reads TGTGCCATCCCCAGCCGGGACCACCCCTGGGAGCAGTACTTC. This gives the protein CAIPSRDHPWEQYF.

This clonotype was counted ten times or more. The chain has TRBV5-1 and TRBJ2-2, with D possibly TRBD2 on 5 matching bases. The CDR3 consists of 14 residues. Trimming stripped 9 bases from V and 0 bases from J, with 12 bases between. CDR1 is SGHRS, CDR2 YFSETQ, per germline. CDR3 nucleotides: TGCGCCACTCGTCCGGGGACGAACACCGGGGAGCTGTTTTTT. This sequence encodes CATRPGTNTGELFF.

This clonotype was seen many times. The junction departs from germline at one end; a sequencing error may be responsible. The chain couples TRBV7-2 to TRBJ1-1; D not resolved. CDR3 length: 15 amino acids. The germline CDR1 and CDR2 sequences are SGHTA and FQGNSA. The CDR3 nucleotides read TGTGCCAGCAGCTTAGAAAAATCTGTGAAAACTGAAGCTTTCTTT. This translates into CASSLEKSVKTEAFF.

This clonotype showed up just a few times. The gene calls are TRBV3-1 and TRBJ2-1; 8 nucleotides align to TRBD1. CDR3 size: 15 residues. V shed 4 bases and J 8 bases; nucleotides not matched to a gene: 10. Germline lookup yields CDR1 LGHDT and CDR2 YNNKEL (reference sequence). The CDR3 DNA reads as TGTGCCAGCAGCCCAGACAGGGGACGACATCATGAGCAGTTCTTC. Amino acid sequence: CASSPDRGRHHEQFF.